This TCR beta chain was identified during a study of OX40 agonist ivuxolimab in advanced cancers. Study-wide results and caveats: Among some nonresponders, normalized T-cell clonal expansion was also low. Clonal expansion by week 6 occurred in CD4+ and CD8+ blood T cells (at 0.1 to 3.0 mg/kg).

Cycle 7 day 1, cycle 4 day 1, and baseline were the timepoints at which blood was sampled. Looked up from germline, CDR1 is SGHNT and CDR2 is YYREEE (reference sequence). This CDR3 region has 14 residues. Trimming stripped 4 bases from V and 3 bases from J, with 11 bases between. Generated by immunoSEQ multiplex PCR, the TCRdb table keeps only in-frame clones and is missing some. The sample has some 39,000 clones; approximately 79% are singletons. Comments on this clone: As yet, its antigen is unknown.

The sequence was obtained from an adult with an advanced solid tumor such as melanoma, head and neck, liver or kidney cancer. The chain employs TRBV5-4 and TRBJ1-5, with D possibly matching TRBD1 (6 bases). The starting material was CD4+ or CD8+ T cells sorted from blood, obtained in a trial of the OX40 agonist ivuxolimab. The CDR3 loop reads CASSITGLNQPQHF. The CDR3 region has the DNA TGTGCCAGCAGCATTACAGGGCTCAATCAGCCCCAGCATTTT.